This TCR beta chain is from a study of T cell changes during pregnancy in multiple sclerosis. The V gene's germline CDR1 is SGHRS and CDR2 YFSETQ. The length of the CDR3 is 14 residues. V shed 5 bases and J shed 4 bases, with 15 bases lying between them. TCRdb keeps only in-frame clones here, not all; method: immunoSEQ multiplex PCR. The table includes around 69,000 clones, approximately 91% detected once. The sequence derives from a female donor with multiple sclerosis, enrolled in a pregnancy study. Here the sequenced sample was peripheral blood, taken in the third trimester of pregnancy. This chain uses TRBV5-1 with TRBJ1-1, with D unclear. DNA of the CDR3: TGCGCCAGCAGTAGTCAAGCTTCGAGCACTGAAGCTTTCTTT. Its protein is CASSSQASSTEAFF. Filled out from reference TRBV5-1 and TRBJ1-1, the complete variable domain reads KAGVTQTPRYLIKTRGQQVTLSCSPISGHRSVSWYQQTPGQGLQFLFEYFSETQRNKGNFPGRFSGRQFSNSRSEMNVSTLELGDSALYLCASSSQASSTEAFFGQGTRLTVV.